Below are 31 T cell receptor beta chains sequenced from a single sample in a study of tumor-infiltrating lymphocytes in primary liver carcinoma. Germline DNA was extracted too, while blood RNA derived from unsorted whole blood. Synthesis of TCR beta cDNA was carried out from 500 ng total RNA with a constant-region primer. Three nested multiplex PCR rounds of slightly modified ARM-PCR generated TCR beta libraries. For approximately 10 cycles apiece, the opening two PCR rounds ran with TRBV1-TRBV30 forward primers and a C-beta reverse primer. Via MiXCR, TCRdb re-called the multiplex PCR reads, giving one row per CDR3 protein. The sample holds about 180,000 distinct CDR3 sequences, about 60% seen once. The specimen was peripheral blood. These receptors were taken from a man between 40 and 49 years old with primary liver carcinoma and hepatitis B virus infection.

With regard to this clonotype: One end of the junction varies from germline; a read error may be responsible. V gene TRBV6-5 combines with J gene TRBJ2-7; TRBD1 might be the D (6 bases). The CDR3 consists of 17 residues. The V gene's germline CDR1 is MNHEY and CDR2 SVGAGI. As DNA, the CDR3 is TGTGCCAGCAGTTGCCGGGACATCGGTAGGCGAGGGAAAGAGCAGTGCTTC. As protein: CASSCRDIGRRGKEQCF.

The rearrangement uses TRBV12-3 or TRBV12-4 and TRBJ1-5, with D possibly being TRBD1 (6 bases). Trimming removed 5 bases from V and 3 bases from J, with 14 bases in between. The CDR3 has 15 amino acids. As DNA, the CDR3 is TGTGCCAGCAGTCTAACGGACAGAGTCAATCAGCCCCAGCATTTT. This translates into CASSLTDRVNQPQHF.

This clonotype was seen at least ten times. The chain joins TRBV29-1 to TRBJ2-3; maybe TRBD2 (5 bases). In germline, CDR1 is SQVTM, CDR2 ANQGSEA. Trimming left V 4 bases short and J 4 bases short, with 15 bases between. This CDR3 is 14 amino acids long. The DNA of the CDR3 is TGCAGCGTTGTGGAGAGGGATCGGTCAGATACGCAGTATTTT. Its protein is CSVVERDRSDTQYF.

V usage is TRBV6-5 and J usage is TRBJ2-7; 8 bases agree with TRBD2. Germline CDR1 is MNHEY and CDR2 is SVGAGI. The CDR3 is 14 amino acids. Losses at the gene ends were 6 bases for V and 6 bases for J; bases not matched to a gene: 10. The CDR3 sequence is CASRLGGTRGEQYF. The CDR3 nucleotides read TGTGCCAGCAGGCTGGGGGGGACTAGGGGCGAGCAGTACTTC.

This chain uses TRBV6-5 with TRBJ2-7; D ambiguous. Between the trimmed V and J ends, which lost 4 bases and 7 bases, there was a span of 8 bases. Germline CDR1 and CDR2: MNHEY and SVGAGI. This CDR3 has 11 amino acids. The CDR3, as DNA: TGTGCCAGCAGTTTCGGACCGGAGCAGTACTTC. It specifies CASSFGPEQYF.

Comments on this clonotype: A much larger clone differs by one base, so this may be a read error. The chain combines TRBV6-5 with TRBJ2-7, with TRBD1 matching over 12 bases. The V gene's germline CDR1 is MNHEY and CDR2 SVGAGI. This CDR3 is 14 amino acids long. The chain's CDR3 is CDSSYGTGGDEQYF. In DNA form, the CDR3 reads TGTGACAGCAGTTACGGGACAGGGGGCGACGAGCAGTACTTC.

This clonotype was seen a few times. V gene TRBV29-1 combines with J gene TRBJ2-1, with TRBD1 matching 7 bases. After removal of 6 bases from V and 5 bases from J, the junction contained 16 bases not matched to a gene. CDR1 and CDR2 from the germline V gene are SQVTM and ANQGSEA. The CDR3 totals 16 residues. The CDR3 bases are TGCAGCGTCACACAGACTAAGGGGGCTTTGGACAATGAGCAGTTCTTC. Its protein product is CSVTQTKGALDNEQFF.

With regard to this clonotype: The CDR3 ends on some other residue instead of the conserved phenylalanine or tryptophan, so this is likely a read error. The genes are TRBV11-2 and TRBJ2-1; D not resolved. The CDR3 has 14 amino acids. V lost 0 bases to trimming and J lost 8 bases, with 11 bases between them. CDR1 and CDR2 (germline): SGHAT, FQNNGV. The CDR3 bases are TGTGCCAGCAGCTTAGAGGGCGGTTACGATGAGCAGTTCTCC. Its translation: CASSLEGGYDEQFS.

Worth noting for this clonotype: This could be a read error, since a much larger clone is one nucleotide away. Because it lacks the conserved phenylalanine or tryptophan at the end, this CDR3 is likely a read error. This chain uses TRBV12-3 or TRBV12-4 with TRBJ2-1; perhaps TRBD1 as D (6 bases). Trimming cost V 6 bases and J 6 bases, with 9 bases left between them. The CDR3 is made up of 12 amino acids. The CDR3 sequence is CASSPDSNEQFL. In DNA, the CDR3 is TGTGCCAGCAGCCCGGACAGCAATGAGCAGTTCTTA.

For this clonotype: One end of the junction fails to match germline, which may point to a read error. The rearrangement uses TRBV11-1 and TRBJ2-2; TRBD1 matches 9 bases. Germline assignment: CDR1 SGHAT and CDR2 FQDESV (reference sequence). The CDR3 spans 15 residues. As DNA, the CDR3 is TGTGTCAGCAGCCTTGGACAGGGGTCCATCGGGGAGCTGTTTTTT. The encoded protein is CVSSLGQGSIGELFF.

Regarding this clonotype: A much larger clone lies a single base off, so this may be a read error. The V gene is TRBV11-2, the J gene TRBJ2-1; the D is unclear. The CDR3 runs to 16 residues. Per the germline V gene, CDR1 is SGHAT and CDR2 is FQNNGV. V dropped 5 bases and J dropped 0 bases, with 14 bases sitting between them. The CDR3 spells CASSITRLSSYNEQFF. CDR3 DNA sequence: TGTGCCAGCAGCATAACCCGACTGAGCTCCTACAATGAGCAGTTCTTC.

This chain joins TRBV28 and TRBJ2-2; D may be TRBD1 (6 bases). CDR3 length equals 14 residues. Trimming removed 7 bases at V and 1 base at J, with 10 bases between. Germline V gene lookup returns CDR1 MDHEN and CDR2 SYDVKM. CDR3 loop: CASTWGQNTGELFF. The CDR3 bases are TGTGCCAGCACGTGGGGACAGAACACCGGGGAGCTGTTTTTT.

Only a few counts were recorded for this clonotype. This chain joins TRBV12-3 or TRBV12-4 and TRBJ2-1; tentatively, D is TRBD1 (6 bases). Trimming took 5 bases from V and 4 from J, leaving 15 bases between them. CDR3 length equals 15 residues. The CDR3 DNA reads TGTGCCAGCAGTCCCAGGGGTTTTGGGTACAATGAGCAGTTCTTC. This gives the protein CASSPRGFGYNEQFF.

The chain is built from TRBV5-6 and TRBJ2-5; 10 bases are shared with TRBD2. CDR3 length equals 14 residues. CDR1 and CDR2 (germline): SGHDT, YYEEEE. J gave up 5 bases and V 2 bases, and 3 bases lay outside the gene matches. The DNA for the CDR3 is TGTGCCAGCAGCTTAGCGGGAGGGATTGAGACCCAGTACTTC. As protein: CASSLAGGIETQYF.

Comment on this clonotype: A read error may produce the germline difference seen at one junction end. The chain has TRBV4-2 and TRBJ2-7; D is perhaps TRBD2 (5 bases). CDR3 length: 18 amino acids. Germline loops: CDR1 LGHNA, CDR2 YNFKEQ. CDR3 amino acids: CAISRRGIRAGSSYEQYF. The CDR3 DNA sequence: TGTGCCATCAGCCGTCGAGGGATTAGGGCCGGAAGCTCCTACGAGCAGTACTTC.

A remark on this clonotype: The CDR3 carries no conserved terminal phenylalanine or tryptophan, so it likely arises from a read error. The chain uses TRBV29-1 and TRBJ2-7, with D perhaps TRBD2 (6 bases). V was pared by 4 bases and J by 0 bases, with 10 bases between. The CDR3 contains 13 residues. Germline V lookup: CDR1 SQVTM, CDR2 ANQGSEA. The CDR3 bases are TGCAGCGTTGTTACCGGGGGCTCCTACGAGCAGTACCTC. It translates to CSVVTGGSYEQYL.

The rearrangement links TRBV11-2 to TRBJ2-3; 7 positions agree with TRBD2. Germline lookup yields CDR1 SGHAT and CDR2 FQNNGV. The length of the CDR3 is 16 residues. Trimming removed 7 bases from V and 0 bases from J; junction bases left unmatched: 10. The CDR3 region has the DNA TGTGCCAGCAACCTAGTATCTAGCGGTAGCACAGATACGCAGTATTTT. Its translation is CASNLVSSGSTDTQYF.

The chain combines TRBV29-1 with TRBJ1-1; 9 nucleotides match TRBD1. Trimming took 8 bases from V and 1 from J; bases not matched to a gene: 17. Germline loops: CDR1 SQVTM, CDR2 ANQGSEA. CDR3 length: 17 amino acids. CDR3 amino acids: CSIARDRVTAGNTEAFF. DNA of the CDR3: TGCAGCATAGCCAGGGACAGGGTTACGGCAGGGAACACTGAAGCTTTCTTT.

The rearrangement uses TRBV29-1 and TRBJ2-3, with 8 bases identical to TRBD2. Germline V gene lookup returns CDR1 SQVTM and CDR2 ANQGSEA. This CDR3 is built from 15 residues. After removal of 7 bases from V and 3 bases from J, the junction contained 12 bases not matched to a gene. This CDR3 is CSAQGREGGTDTQYF. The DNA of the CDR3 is TGCAGCGCTCAAGGTCGGGAGGGAGGAACAGATACGCAGTATTTT.

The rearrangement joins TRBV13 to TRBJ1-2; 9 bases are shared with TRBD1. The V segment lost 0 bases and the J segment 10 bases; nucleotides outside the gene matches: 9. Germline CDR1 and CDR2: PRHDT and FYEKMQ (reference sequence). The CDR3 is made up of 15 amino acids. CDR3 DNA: TGTGCCAGCAGCTTAGGAGGTTGGGACAGGGAAACCTACACCTTC. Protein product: CASSLGGWDRETYTF.

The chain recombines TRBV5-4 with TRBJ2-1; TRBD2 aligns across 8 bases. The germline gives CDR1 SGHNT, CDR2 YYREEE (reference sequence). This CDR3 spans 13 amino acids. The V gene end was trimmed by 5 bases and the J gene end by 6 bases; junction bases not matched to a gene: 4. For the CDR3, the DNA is TGTGCCAGCAGGTCCGGGACTAGCAATGAGCAGTTCTTC. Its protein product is CASRSGTSNEQFF. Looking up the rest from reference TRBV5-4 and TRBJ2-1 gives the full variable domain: ETGVTQSPTHLIKTRGQQVTLRCSSQSGHNTVSWYQQALGQGPQFIFQYYREEENGRGNFPPRFSGLQFPNYSSELNVNALELDDSALYLCASRSGTSNEQFFGPGTRLTVL.

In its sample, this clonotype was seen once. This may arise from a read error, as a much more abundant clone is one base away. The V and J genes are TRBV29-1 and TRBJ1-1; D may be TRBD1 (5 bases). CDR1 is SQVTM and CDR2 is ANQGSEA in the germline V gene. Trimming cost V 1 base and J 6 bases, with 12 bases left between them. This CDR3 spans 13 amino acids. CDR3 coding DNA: TGCAGCGTTGAAGGTATGAGGGGCTCTGAAGCTTTCTTT. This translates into CSVEGMRGSEAFF.

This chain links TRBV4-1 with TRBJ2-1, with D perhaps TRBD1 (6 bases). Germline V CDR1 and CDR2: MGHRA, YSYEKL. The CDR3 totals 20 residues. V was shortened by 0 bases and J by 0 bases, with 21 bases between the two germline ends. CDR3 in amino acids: CASSQESRWDGTSSYNEQFF. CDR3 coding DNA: TGCGCCAGCAGCCAAGAGTCGAGGTGGGACGGGACAAGCTCCTACAATGAGCAGTTCTTC.

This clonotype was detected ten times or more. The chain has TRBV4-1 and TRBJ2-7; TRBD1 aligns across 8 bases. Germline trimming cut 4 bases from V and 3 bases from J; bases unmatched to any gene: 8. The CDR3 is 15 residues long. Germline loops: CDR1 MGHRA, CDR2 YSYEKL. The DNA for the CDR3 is TGCGCCAGCAGCCTCGGGACAGGAGGCCACTACGAGCAGTACTTC. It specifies CASSLGTGGHYEQYF.

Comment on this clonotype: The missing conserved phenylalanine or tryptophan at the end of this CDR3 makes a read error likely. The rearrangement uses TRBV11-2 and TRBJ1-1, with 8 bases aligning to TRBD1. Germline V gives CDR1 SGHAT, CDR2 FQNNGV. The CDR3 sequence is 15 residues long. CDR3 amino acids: CANSYPQGGNTEAFY. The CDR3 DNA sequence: TGTGCCAACAGCTATCCACAGGGGGGGAACACTGAAGCTTTCTAT.

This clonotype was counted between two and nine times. The CDR3 reads CASSAPGLADSDEQYF. The DNA for the CDR3 is TGTGCCAGCAGCGCCCCGGGACTAGCGGATTCTGACGAGCAGTACTTC. V and J are TRBV11-2 and TRBJ2-7, with 11 bases that match TRBD2. CDR3 length equals 16 residues. The V and J ends lost 5 bases and 5 bases, in that order; junction bases with no gene match: 11. Germline V gene sequence: CDR1 SGHAT, CDR2 FQNNGV.

The CDR3 DNA is TGTGCCAGCAGTGAAACCCTAGCGGGAACCGGGGAGCTGTTTTTT. It encodes CASSETLAGTGELFF. The rearrangement links TRBV6-1 to TRBJ2-2; 9 bases align to TRBD2. The CDR3 covers 15 residues. V gave up 2 bases and J gave up 5 bases; unmatched junction bases: 3. Germline values: CDR1 MNHNS, CDR2 SASEGT.

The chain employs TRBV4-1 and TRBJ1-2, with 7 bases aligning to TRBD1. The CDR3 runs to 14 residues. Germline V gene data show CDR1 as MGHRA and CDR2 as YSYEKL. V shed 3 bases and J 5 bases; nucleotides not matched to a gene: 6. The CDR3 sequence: CASSQVGTDYGYTF. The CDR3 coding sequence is TGCGCCAGCAGCCAGGTTGGGACAGATTATGGCTACACCTTC.

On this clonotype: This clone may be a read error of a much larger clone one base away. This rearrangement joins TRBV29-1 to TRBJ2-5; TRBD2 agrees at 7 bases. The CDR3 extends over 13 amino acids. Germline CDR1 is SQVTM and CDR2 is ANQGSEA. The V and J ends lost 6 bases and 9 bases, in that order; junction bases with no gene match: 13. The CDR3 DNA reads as TGCAGCGTCCCTGGACGGGAGGTGGAGGCCCAGTACTTC. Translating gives CSVPGREVEAQYF.

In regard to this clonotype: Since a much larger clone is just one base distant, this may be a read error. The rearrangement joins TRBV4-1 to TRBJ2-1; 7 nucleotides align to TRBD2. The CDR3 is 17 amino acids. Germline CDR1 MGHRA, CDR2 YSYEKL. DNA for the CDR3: TGCGCCAGCAACCAAGATGGCGTGAGCGGGAAAAGAATTGAGCAGTTCTTC. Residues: CASNQDGVSGKRIEQFF.

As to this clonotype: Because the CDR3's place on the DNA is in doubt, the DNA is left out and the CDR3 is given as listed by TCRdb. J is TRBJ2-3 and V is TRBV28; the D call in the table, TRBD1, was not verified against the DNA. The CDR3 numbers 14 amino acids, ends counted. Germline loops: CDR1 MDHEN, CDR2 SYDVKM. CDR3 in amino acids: CASSFGEGRDTQYF.